The following is a T cell receptor (beta chain) sequence with its context. Its antigen is still unknown. Base quality data are lacking; no much larger clone is found one base away. Systemically healthy Caucasian individuals from Russia, 35 to 50 in total and aged roughly 6 to 100 years, were included as donors. Each donor gave around 9.8 milliliters of peripheral blood, collected into EDTA-treated Vacutainer tubes. Ficoll-Paque density-gradient centrifugation was used to isolate PBMCs, with at least 7 million per sample. Total RNA, at least 6 micrograms per sample, was extracted from PBMCs with Trizol reagent. For every donor, an aliquot of PBMCs went through flow cytometry to measure the percentages of naive CD45RAhigh/CD27high T cells. Trimming at the junction amounts to 5 bases on V and 0 bases on J, and the germline ends lie 13 bases apart. CDR1 and CDR2, per the germline V gene, are SGHVS and FQNEAQ. The CDR3 covers 15 residues, taking in both the cysteine and the phenylalanine. Only CDR3 DNA is held: 45 bases, read in frame from base 1.

The sample originates from a study of blood T cells in healthy people across ages (dated by TCRdb to about 2015). Broadly, across the study: In model experiments, template switching captured about one uniquely barcoded TCR beta cDNA molecule for every two T cells. Age-related changes in TCR beta repertoire diversity were measured in the study by deep sequencing normalized with unique cDNA molecular identifiers. Four age groups were formed from the donors: young (average approximately 15 years), middle-aged (less than 40), aged (roughly 59) and long-lived (around 80). The study analyzed two additional independent replicas of 1 million unique cDNA reads from the same blood draw for two donors, one aged 18 to 30 and one aged 80 or older.

Study-wide conclusions, independent of this receptor: Because donor CMV infection status was unknown, age-related changes in expanded clonotypes were potentially confounded. Estimates of total diversity based on one million sequenced T cells were regarded as lower bounds and as underestimates. Bulk unsorted PBMC profiling prevented conclusive comparison of naive and antigen-experienced compartments. Observed TCR beta diversity per million T cells fell roughly linearly with age, and a significant reduction was already apparent by age about 36. The long-lived group showed more naive CD4+ T cells, fewer expanded clones and increased TCR diversity than the aged group, suggesting age selection. Observed TCR beta diversity correlated strongly with the percentage of naive T cells measured by flow cytometry.

The library came from 5' RACE. The sample was run on an Illumina HiSeq 2500. A second PCR of about 6 to 11 cycles was run with a J-beta primer mix and a sample-barcoded 5' primer. A template-switch 5' adaptor carrying 12 random nucleotides introduced a unique molecular identifier onto each TCR beta cDNA molecule. Each sample yielded at least 3 million CDR3-containing paired-end reads. All of the RNA was converted into first-strand cDNA using the Mint cDNA synthesis kit, with a TRBC-specific oligonucleotide serving as the primer. Following uracil-DNA glycosylase treatment, a first 18-cycle PCR with universal primers M1SS and BC2_uni_R was performed on all cDNA. For the original study's pipeline: Each sample was normalized by randomly selecting 1 million high-quality reads, each carrying a distinct molecular identifier. Instead of being binned into consensus sequences, reads that shared molecular identifiers were thrown out. MiTCR, run with a Q25 quality threshold and the strictest error-elimination algorithm, handled CDR3 identification, clonotype clustering and error correction. A nonparametric unseen species model with Euler transformation was used to estimate lower-bound total TCR beta diversity. Using fastp trimming at Q25 and MiXCR clonotype assembly, TCRdb reanalyzed the public sequencing data and kept in-frame beta chains. All rows with the same CDR3 protein become a single entry with the most common DNA and genes. The V and J calls follow TCRdb's processing rather than the paper's. The sample includes approximately 800,000 distinct CDR3 sequences, with around 24% observed a single time. The biggest ten clones account for 2.5% to 3.5% of the sample.

The data were also submitted as part of a second study, on T cells of mothers and their children. As that second study puts it: The donors were nine systemically healthy Caucasian individuals, made up of three mothers and their six children. cDNA synthesis consumed the entire amount of extracted RNA, loaded at around 1.5 ug RNA in each 15 ul reaction. In the second PCR, the M1S primer introduced both the sample barcodes and 2-4 random nucleotides. Each mother yielded over 8.5 million TCR beta CDR3 reads and each child some 3 million reads. Thymic selection shapes the output of TCR recombination in a similar way in related and unrelated pairs, and inherited differences have a minor effect. Related mother-child pairs always showed normalized repertoire overlap that was slightly higher than in unrelated mother-child pairs, though the difference was never significant. No persistent microchimeric T cell clones were found, with a detection sensitivity of approximately 94 clones per million clonotypes. To look for features that set related mother-child pairs apart from unrelated individuals, the researchers ran deep NGS to compare the TCR beta repertoires of mothers and children. On average, the children were roughly 11 +/- 4 years old, while the mothers were approximately 41 +/- 4 years old. After adapter ligation was performed with NEBNext reagents, the libraries were sequenced on an Illumina HiSeq 2000 with 100+100 nt paired-end reads. To prevent cross-contamination, the mother and child libraries were prepared a month apart and were sequenced in separate runs. For each donor, somewhere between roughly 500,000 and 2,100,000 distinct TCR beta clonotypes were identified. Naive TCR beta clonotypes were estimated from low-frequency clonotypes matched to each donor's FACS-determined naive share, without sorting.

Specimen: blood. This receptor was identified in a boy aged 10-17 years in good health. The receptor chain draws on TRBV7-8 and TRBJ1-1; the best D guess is TRBD1, with 6 bases matching. The CDR3 has the sequence CASSEQGTMNTEAFF. The nucleotide sequence is given as TGTGCCAGCAGCGAACAGGGAACGATGAACACTGAAGCTTTCTTT. Joined to the reference TRBV7-8 and TRBJ1-1 proteins, this CDR3 gives the full variable domain: GAGVSQSPRYKVAKRGQDVALRCDPISGHVSLFWYQQALGQGPEFLTYFQNEAQLDKSGLPSDRFFAERPEGSVSTLKIQRTQQEDSAVYLCASSEQGTMNTEAFFGQGTRLTVV.